The 6 T cell receptor beta chains in this list originate from one sample, sequenced in a study of type 1 regulatory T cells. Their recognized antigens are unknown. TCRdb redid the calling of the reads with MiXCR, one entry per CDR3 protein. This sample yields about 68,000 distinct CDR3 sequences, of which 50% to 70% are seen a single time; 7% to 8.5% belongs to the top ten. The sequenced material came from cultured T cells, either the whole culture or a sorted T cell fraction (not recorded which). Specified subset: Tr1-enriched cell product generated in vitro against host alloantigens. These receptors came from a human donor in good health.

The chain joins TRBV4-2 to TRBJ2-1; 10 bases align to TRBD2. Germline assignment: CDR1 LGHNA and CDR2 YNFKEQ. The CDR3 contains 17 residues. V shed 2 bases and J 8 bases; nucleotides not matched to a gene: 12. CDR3 in DNA: TGTGCCAGCAGCCAAAAGCGGGAGGGCCAATCGGATGATGAGCAGTTCTTC. This encodes CASSQKREGQSDDEQFF.

The chain employs TRBV18 and TRBJ2-1; 11 bases match TRBD2. The CDR3 has 16 amino acids. CDR1 KGHSH and CDR2 LQKENI come from the germline V gene. With V trimmed by 5 bases and J by 5 bases, 8 bases remained unmatched. CDR3 in amino acids: CASSSTGTSGNNEQFF. The CDR3 nucleotides are TGTGCCAGCTCATCGACCGGGACTAGCGGAAACAATGAGCAGTTCTTC.

CDR3: CATSDSRGGKSPEQYF. Here the CDR3 DNA reads TGTGCCACCAGTGATTCCCGCGGCGGGAAGAGCCCCGAGCAGTACTTC. The chain is built from TRBV24-1 and TRBJ2-7; D is possibly TRBD2 (6 bases). The CDR3 contains 16 residues. CDR1 and CDR2 (germline): KGHDR, SFDVKD. Trimming stripped 2 bases from V and 6 bases from J, with 19 bases between.

The chain joins TRBV4-3 to TRBJ1-1, with TRBD1 identical over 9 bases. After removal of 4 bases from V and 0 bases from J, the junction contained 24 bases not matched to a gene. Germline-derived CDR1 and CDR2 are LGHNA and YSLEER. CDR3 length equals 22 residues. The CDR3 region is CASSPPSLNRGRTYFLNTEAFF. CDR3 DNA sequence: TGCGCCAGCAGCCCACCGTCCCTGAACAGGGGGCGAACCTATTTTTTGAACACTGAAGCTTTCTTT.

V and J are TRBV3-1 and TRBJ2-2; 10 nucleotides align to TRBD2. The ends lost 2 bases at V and 6 bases at J; junction bases unmatched: 6. Germline lookup yields CDR1 LGHDT and CDR2 YNNKEL (reference sequence). The CDR3 length is 16 residues. CDR3 residues: CASSQPPGLAAGELFF. The DNA for the CDR3 is TGTGCCAGCAGCCAACCCCCTGGACTAGCGGCCGGGGAGCTGTTTTTT.

The chain couples TRBV20-1 to TRBJ2-1; D call uncertain. The V end lost 0 bases, the J end lost 12 bases, and 12 bases lay between the germline ends. The CDR3 runs to 12 residues. The germline V gene encodes CDR1 DFQATT and CDR2 SNEGSKA (reference sequence). CDR3 amino acids: CSARDQTGGQFF. The CDR3 bases are TGCAGTGCTAGAGATCAGACCGGCGGGCAGTTCTTC.